This passage covers 18 T cell receptor beta chains from one sample sequenced in a study of blood T cell repertoires in COVID-19. Here immunoSEQ multiplex PCR was the method, and the copy in TCRdb shows in-frame clones only, minus some. The sample shows about 160,000 clones, about 89% of them seen only once. Sequencing was done on a sample of peripheral blood. These receptors were collected from a man at least 80 years old with acute or convalescent COVID-19.

The chain carries TRBV4-1 and TRBJ2-3; 10 positions match TRBD2. The germline gives CDR1 MGHRA, CDR2 YSYEKL. The junction had 9 bases not matched to a gene; V was cut back by 5 bases and J by 4 bases. This CDR3 spans 16 amino acids. The CDR3 DNA sequence: TGCGCCAGCAGCTCTAGGAGCGGGGGGGCTTCAGATACGCAGTATTTT. Its translation is CASSSRSGGASDTQYF.

This chain connects TRBV7-2 to TRBJ2-2; 14 nucleotides match TRBD2. The CDR3 runs to 15 residues. Germline V gene lookup returns CDR1 SGHTA and CDR2 FQGNSA. V trimming: 5 bases; J trimming: 6 bases; junction bases outside the gene matches: 2. DNA of the CDR3: TGTGCCAGCAGCCGGACTAGCGGGAGGTCCGGGGAGCTGTTTTTT. Encoded protein: CASSRTSGRSGELFF.

The chain joins TRBV6-1 to TRBJ1-2, with D uncertain. V was cut by 2 bases and J by 1 base, with 8 bases left in between. CDR1 MNHNS and CDR2 SASEGT come from the germline V gene. The CDR3 totals 14 residues. The CDR3 sequence: CASSEWADNYGYTF. The CDR3 DNA follows: TGTGCCAGCAGTGAATGGGCAGATAACTATGGCTACACCTTC.

This chain uses TRBV2 with TRBJ1-6; 7 bases agree with TRBD1. Trimming removed 4 bases from V and 9 bases from J; junction bases left unmatched: 9. Germline-derived CDR1 and CDR2 are SNHLY and FYNNEI. CDR3 length: 15 amino acids. The CDR3 is CASSGDSRVGSPLHF. CDR3 coding DNA: TGTGCCAGCAGTGGGGACAGCCGGGTAGGTTCACCCCTCCACTTT. The full variable domain, with the rest looked up from reference TRBV2 and TRBJ1-6, is EPEVTQTPSHQVTQMGQEVILRCVPISNHLYFYWYRQILGQKVEFLVSFYNNEISEKSEIFDDQFSVERPDGSNFTLKIRSTKLEDSAMYFCASSGDSRVGSPLHFGNGTRLTVT.

The rearrangement uses TRBV5-4 and TRBJ1-5; TRBD1 matches 8 bases. Looked up from germline, CDR1 is SGHNT and CDR2 is YYREEE (reference sequence). The V and J ends lost 3 bases and 9 bases, in that order; junction bases with no gene match: 5. This CDR3 region has 13 residues. Here the CDR3 reads CASSSQGAWPQHF. Here the CDR3 DNA reads TGTGCCAGCAGCTCTCAGGGGGCGTGGCCCCAGCATTTT.

The chain has TRBV24-1 and TRBJ1-5, with 8 bases that match TRBD1. V was pared by 4 bases and J by 5 bases, with 3 bases of the junction left unmatched. CDR1 KGHDR and CDR2 SFDVKD come from the germline V gene. This CDR3 has 14 residues. The DNA for the CDR3 is TGTGCCACCAGTGAGGGACAGGAGCATCAGCCCCAGCATTTT. Protein: CATSEGQEHQPQHF.

The CDR3 spells CSVSRDGPSEAFF. The CDR3 bases are TGCAGCGTGAGCCGGGATGGCCCTTCTGAAGCTTTCTTT. V gene TRBV29-1 combines with J gene TRBJ1-1; D unclear. This CDR3 is 13 amino acids long. The germline gives CDR1 SQVTM, CDR2 ANQGSEA. The V and J ends lost 6 bases and 6 bases respectively, with 17 bases between them.

CDR3 loop: CASSQGMTSGGDTQYF. CDR3 in DNA: TGCGCCAGCAGCCAAGGAATGACTAGCGGGGGGGATACGCAGTATTTT. The chain uses TRBV4-1 and TRBJ2-3; 13 nucleotides match TRBD2. V lost 1 base, J lost 6 bases, and 4 bases stayed unmatched. Germline loops: CDR1 MGHRA, CDR2 YSYEKL. The CDR3 sequence is 16 residues long.

The chain couples TRBV10-3 to TRBJ1-2, with TRBD1 matching over 7 bases. The CDR3 spans 15 residues. CDR1 ENHRY and CDR2 SYGVKD come from the germline V gene. V lost 4 bases and J lost 3; bases outside the gene matches: 8. The CDR3, as DNA: TGTGCCATCAGTGTAACAGCAGGGGGACACTATGGCTACACCTTC. Its translation is CAISVTAGGHYGYTF.

In this sample, this clone turned up a few times. J is TRBJ2-5 and V is TRBV5-1; TRBD2 matches at 16 bases. V lost 4 bases and J lost 4; bases outside the gene matches: 7. Germline V gene sequence: CDR1 SGHRS, CDR2 YFSETQ. This CDR3 is built from 17 residues. The CDR3 DNA sequence: TGCGCCAGCAGCGCGGGACTAGCGGGGGGGCTCCGAGAGACCCAGTACTTC. Translating it yields CASSAGLAGGLRETQYF.

This clone was recorded once. The chain is built from TRBV11-3 and TRBJ2-1; tentative D call: TRBD1 (6 bases). CDR1 and CDR2 from the germline V gene are SGHNT and YENEEA. CDR3 length equals 15 residues. V gave up 1 base and J gave up 4 bases, with 11 bases separating them. Here the CDR3 reads CASSLGDKGYNEQFF. The CDR3 nucleotides are TGTGCCAGCAGCTTAGGGGACAAGGGATACAATGAGCAGTTCTTC.

Details on this clone: This sample also contains other DNA sequences that code for the same CDR3. The chain recombines TRBV5-4 with TRBJ2-5, with D possibly matching TRBD2 (6 bases). The CDR3 is 14 amino acids. Germline CDR1 SGHNT, CDR2 YYREEE (reference sequence). V lost 4 bases and J 1 base, leaving 11 bases between the germline ends. The CDR3 loop is CASSAGGSQETQYF. CDR3 in DNA: TGTGCCAGCAGCGCCGGGGGTAGCCAAGAGACCCAGTACTTC.

This clone was detected only once. The chain has TRBV4-1 and TRBJ2-5; a possible D gene is TRBD1 (6 bases). The CDR3 has 15 residues. Trimming removed 6 bases from V and 2 bases from J, with 16 bases in between. From germline, CDR1 is MGHRA and CDR2 YSYEKL. In nucleotides, the CDR3 is TGCGCCAGCAGTTTGCGGACAGCGTTTCAAGAGACCCAGTACTTC. As protein: CASSLRTAFQETQYF.

V usage is TRBV5-1 and J usage is TRBJ1-4; no firm D call. The CDR3 sequence is 16 residues long. Trimming took 4 bases from V and 0 from J, leaving 13 bases between them. CDR1 is SGHRS, CDR2 YFSETQ, per germline. This chain's CDR3 is CASSPGRGATNEKLFF. In DNA form, the CDR3 reads TGCGCCAGCAGCCCTGGACGGGGAGCAACTAATGAAAAACTGTTTTTT.

The V call is TRBV7-8, the J call TRBJ1-5; 9 bases are shared with TRBD1. Unmatched junction bases numbered 13, after V lost 1 base and J lost 9 bases. Germline-derived CDR1 and CDR2 are SGHVS and FQNEAQ. The CDR3 is made up of 17 amino acids. CDR3 amino acids: CASSLEIDGTGPWPQHF. CDR3 DNA: TGTGCCAGCAGCTTAGAAATAGATGGGACAGGGCCGTGGCCCCAGCATTTT. Drawing the rest from reference TRBV7-8 and TRBJ1-5, the complete variable domain is GAGVSQSPRYKVAKRGQDVALRCDPISGHVSLFWYQQALGQGPEFLTYFQNEAQLDKSGLPSDRFFAERPEGSVSTLKIQRTQQEDSAVYLCASSLEIDGTGPWPQHFGDGTRLSIL.

The CDR3 here is CAWSPGSSGNTIYF. CDR3 DNA: TGTGCCTGGTCCCCAGGCTCCTCTGGAAACACCATATATTTT. The chain links TRBV30 to TRBJ1-3; D is unresolved. This CDR3 has 14 amino acids. Trimming removed 5 bases at V and 0 bases at J, with 11 bases between. CDR1 is GTSNPN and CDR2 is SVGIG in the germline V gene (reference sequence).

The V and J genes are TRBV5-4 and TRBJ1-6; TRBD1 matches at 9 bases. This CDR3 has 16 amino acids. The germline CDR1 and CDR2 sequences are SGHNT and YYREEE (reference sequence). V lost 4 bases and J lost 6; bases outside the gene matches: 8. This CDR3 is CASSIDRGAINSPLHF. The CDR3, as DNA: TGTGCCAGCAGCATAGACAGGGGGGCGATTAATTCACCCCTCCACTTT.

The chain couples TRBV27 to TRBJ1-6, with TRBD1 matching 9 bases. Germline CDR1 MNHEY, CDR2 SMNVEV (reference sequence). This CDR3 has 14 residues. The J segment lost 7 bases and the V segment lost 4 bases, leaving 2 bases of the junction unmatched. The CDR3 sequence is CASSSDRGNSPLHF. The CDR3 coding sequence is TGTGCCAGCAGTTCGGACAGGGGCAATTCACCCCTCCACTTT.